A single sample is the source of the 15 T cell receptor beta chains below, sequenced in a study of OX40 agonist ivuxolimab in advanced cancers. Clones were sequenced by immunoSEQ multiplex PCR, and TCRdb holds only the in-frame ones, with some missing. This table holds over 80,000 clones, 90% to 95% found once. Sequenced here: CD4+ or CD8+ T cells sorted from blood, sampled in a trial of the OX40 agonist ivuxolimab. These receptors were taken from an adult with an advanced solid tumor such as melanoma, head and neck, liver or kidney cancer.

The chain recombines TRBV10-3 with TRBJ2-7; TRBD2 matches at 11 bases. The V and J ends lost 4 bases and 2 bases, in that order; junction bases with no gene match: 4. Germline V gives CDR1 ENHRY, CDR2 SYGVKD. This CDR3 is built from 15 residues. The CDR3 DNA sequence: TGTGCCATCAGTGGAGTTAGCGGGGGGGCCTACGAGCAGTACTTC. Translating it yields CAISGVSGGAYEQYF.

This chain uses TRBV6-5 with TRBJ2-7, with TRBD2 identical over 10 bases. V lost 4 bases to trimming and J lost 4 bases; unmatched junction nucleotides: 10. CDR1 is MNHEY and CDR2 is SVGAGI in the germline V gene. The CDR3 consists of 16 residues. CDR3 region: CASSSLASGGAYEQYF. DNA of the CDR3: TGTGCCAGCAGTTCCCTGGCGAGCGGGGGGGCATACGAGCAGTACTTC.

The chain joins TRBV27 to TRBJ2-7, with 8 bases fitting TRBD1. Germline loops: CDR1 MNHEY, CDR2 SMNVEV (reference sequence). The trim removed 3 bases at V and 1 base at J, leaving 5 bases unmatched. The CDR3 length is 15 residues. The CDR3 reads CASSFLDRESYEQYF. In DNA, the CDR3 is TGTGCCAGCAGTTTTCTGGACAGGGAATCCTACGAGCAGTACTTC.

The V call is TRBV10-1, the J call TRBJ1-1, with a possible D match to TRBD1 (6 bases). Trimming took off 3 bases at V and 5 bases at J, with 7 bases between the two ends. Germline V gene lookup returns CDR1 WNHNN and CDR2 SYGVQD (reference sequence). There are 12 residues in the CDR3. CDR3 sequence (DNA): TGCGCCAGCAGTGAAGGGGGGACTGAAGCTTTCTTT. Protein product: CASSEGGTEAFF.

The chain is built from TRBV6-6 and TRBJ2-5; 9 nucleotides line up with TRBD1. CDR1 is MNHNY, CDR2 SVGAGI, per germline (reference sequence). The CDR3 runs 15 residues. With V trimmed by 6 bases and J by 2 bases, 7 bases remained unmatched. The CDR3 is CASRGGQGGQETQYF. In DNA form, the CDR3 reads TGTGCCAGCAGGGGGGGACAGGGAGGGCAAGAGACCCAGTACTTC.

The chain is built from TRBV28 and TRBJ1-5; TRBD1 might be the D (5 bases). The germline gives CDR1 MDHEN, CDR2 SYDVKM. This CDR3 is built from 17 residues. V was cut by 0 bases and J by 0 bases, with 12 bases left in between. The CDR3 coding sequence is TGTGCCAGCAGTTTATGGAGGACACCTTATAGCAATCAGCCCCAGCATTTT. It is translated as CASSLWRTPYSNQPQHF.

The CDR3 here is CASSPPTLTWGGGLNYGYTF. CDR3 nucleotide sequence: TGTGCCAGCAGTCCTCCAACGCTTACATGGGGCGGGGGGCTTAACTATGGCTACACCTTC. The rearrangement links TRBV28 to TRBJ1-2; tentative D call: TRBD1 (6 bases). V lost 5 bases and J 1 base, leaving 29 bases between the germline ends. CDR3 size: 20 residues. Germline loops: CDR1 MDHEN, CDR2 SYDVKM.

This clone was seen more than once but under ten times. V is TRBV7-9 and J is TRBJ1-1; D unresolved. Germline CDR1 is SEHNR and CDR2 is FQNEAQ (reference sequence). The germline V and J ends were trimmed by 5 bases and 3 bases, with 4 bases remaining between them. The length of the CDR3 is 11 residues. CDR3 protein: CASSKDTEAFF. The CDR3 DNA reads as TGTGCCAGCAGCAAGGACACTGAAGCTTTCTTT.

The CDR3 is CASSYSAATETQYF. The CDR3 DNA reads TGTGCCAGCAGTTACTCTGCGGCCACGGAGACCCAGTACTTC. This chain joins TRBV6-5 and TRBJ2-5; D gene uncertain. V lost 0 bases, J lost 5 bases, and 10 bases lay in between. Germline CDR1 and CDR2: MNHEY and SVGAGI. This CDR3 region has 14 residues.

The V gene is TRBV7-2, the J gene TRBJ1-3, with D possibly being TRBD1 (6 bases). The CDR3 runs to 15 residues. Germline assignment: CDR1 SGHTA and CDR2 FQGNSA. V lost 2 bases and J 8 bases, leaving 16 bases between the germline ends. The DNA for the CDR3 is TGTGCCAGCAGCTTACGAATGGGGGCCCAGGACACCATATATTTT. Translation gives CASSLRMGAQDTIYF. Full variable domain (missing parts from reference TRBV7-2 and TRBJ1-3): GAGVSQSPSNKVTEKGKDVELRCDPISGHTALYWYRQSLGQGLEFLIYFQGNSAPDKSGLPSDRFSAERTGGSVSTLTIQRTQQEDSAVYLCASSLRMGAQDTIYFGEGSWLTVV.

The CDR3: CASCYEVGNTIYF. Written as DNA, the CDR3 is TGTGCCAGCTGCTACGAAGTTGGAAACACCATATATTTT. This chain joins TRBV18 and TRBJ1-3; D is uncertain. Germline CDR1 KGHSH, CDR2 LQKENI. V lost 7 bases and J 3 bases, leaving 10 bases between the germline ends. CDR3 size: 13 residues.

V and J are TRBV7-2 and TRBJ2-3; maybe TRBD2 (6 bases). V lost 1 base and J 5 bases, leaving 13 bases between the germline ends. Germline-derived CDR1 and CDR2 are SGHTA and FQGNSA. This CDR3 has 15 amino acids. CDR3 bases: TGTGCCAGCAGCTTAGGGAGCGGGTCTGGAGATACGCAGTATTTT. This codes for CASSLGSGSGDTQYF.

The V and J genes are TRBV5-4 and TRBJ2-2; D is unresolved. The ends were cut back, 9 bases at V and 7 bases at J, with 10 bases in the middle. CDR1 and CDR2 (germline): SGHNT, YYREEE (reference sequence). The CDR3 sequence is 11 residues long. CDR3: CAIDLGGELFF. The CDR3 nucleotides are TGTGCCATCGATCTCGGCGGGGAGCTGTTTTTT.

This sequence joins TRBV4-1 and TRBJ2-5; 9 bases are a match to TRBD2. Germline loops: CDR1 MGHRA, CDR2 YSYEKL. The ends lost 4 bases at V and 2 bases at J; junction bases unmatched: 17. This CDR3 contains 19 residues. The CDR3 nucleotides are TGCGCCAGCAGCCTACAAGATGGCATGGGCGGGAGGGCACAAGAGACCCAGTACTTC. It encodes CASSLQDGMGGRAQETQYF.

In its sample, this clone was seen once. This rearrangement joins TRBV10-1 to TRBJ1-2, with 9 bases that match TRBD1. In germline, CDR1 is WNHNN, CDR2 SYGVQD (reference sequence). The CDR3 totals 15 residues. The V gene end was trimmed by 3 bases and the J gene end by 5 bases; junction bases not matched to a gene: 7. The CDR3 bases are TGCGCCAGCAGTGACCCGGACAGGGGCTGGTATGGCTACACCTTC. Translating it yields CASSDPDRGWYGYTF.